This T cell receptor beta chain was captured in a study of T cell responses to AZD1222 COVID-19 vaccine (dated by TCRdb to the early 2020s). Study-wide context: AZD1222 recipients given second doses at about 4 weeks or at about 12 weeks were pooled, since spike-specific TCR depth and breadth were not found to differ between the two schedules. TCR sequencing was performed for 230 to 250 trial participants, of whom about 200 were given two doses of AZD1222 and roughly 25 were given two doses of MenACWY control vaccine. Trial participants were enrolled into age subgroups of 18-55, 56-69 and 70-plus years, which contained around 150, 28 and 57 TCR-sequenced participants, respectively.

The CDR3 regions of human TCRbeta chains were analyzed by immunosequencing. In the paper's pipeline: Repertoire TCRs were matched against a reference library of SARS-CoV-2-specific TCRs generated with the MIRA antigen-specificity platform. Breadth was defined as the fraction of unique TCRs that were SARS-CoV-2-associated, and depth was defined as the fraction of total T cells that were SARS-CoV-2-associated. Using the MIRA data, each spike-specific TCR was assigned both to the spike region to which the TCR was reactive and to a CD4 or CD8 class. Log10-transformed breadth and depth values were compared by one-way ANOVA with Sidak's multiple comparisons tests. This is the immuneACCESS table as TCRdb keeps it, with only in-frame sequences that have V and J called. A part of the clones is gone; compared with another copy, unresolved V genes explain less than half, and the rest is unexplained. V, J and clone size derive from that table, while D and trimming were established from the DNA sequence. The sample profile shows about 140,000 clones; about nine tenths of them were found once. The biggest ten clones account for 3.4% of the sample.

CDR3 length: 13 amino acids, cysteine to phenylalanine. Just CDR3 DNA is preserved here, 39 bases in frame from base 1. Per the germline V gene, SGHDN is the CDR1 and FVKESK is the CDR2. The junction shows trimming of 4 bases on V and 0 bases on J, plus 6 bases between the germline ends. This sample's time point label indicates: baseline before first vaccination. Samples from vaccinated people were obtained from the UK trials COV001 and COV002, which included a single-blind randomized controlled phase 2/3 trial of AZD1222 (ChAdOx1 nCoV-19) in healthy adults. For TCRbeta chain sequencing, PBMC samples from trial participants were taken at day 0 and at day 28 after the second dose. What the authors observed across the whole study: Reportedly, close to half of the unique spike-specific TCRs recognized epitopes lying outside the regions that are mutated in the B.1.351 and B.1.1.7 variants. In the small 56-69-year group, the increase in depth fell short of significance, most likely because of low power. Most participants were white British and females outnumbered males, and the authors suggested that clonal diversity may have been underestimated. Because no day 14 peak-response samples were available, the repertoires could be characterized only after the peak T cell response. Conclusions about previously exposed vaccinees are limited because only five to seven AZD1222 recipients were SARS-CoV-2 seropositive at baseline. After two AZD1222 doses, spike-specific TCR breadth and depth were significantly higher than at day 0 and than in MenACWY recipients. Vaccine-associated CD4 TCRs spanned the whole spike protein, with dominant responses in regions 160-218 and 743-854.

Notes on this clone: Its antigen is currently not known. Base quality data are lacking; no much larger clone is found one base away.

In this chain, TRBV14 is recombined with TRBJ2-5, with no reliable assignment of the D segment. The receptor's source is an adult in good health. The material was peripheral blood, obtained on day 0 of AZD1222 vaccination. The nucleotides read TGTGCCAGCAGCCCGGTCCACCAAGAGACCCAGTACTTC. It is translated as CASSPVHQETQYF.